This TCR beta chain was identified in a study of T-cell reconstitution after alpha-beta-depleted transplantation in children. Points from the study as a whole: At one year after transplant, newly produced T cells mostly accounted for T-cell counts and diversity. Approximately two months post-transplant, alpha-beta T cells reportedly originated from several hundred expanded graft clones.

Using unique molecular identifiers, the investigators prepared the TCRbeta library. Each CDR3 protein is one row after TCRdb ran MiXCR on the PCR reads. The sample lists around 450,000 distinct CDR3 sequences, roughly a tenth seen once, with roughly 2% in the top ten. Many counts were recorded for this clonotype. Its antigen is unidentified. The CDR3 totals 17 residues. Trimming took 1 base from V and 2 from J; bases not matched to a gene: 5. Germline loops: CDR1 SGHKS, CDR2 YYEKEE (reference sequence). This TCR was sampled from a child aged 2-15 years with inherited bone marrow failure, due to receive a stem cell transplant. The chain employs TRBV5-5 and TRBJ2-4; the match to TRBD2 covers 11 bases. Specimen: PBMCs, collected before TCRalphabeta/CD19-depleted stem cell transplant. As DNA, the CDR3 is TGTGCCAGCAGCTTGTTCCTAGCGGGAGGAACCAAAAACATTCAGTACTTC. Translating gives CASSLFLAGGTKNIQYF.